This TCR beta chain originates from a study of shared clonotypes between healthy human individuals. On the study more broadly: Three CD4 naive, three CD4 memory, two CD8 naive and one CD8 memory plate were used per donor. Study outcomes and limitations: Roughly 5% of naive CD4 clonotypes were shared across a few donors. Blood alone was sampled, and tissue repertoires likely differ.

Only a few counts were recorded for this clone. What it recognizes is unknown. Profiled with immunoSEQ multiplex PCR; TCRdb holds only in-frame clones, not every one. Here the sample spans some 1 million clones, about 80% being singletons. CD4+ cells were split into CD45RA+ naive and CD45RA-negative memory subsets. The CDR3 contains 15 residues. Germline loops: CDR1 LNHNV, CDR2 YYDKDF (reference sequence). V was trimmed by 0 bases and J by 9 bases, leaving 15 bases between them. This TCR was recovered from a young man in good health. The rearrangement links TRBV15 to TRBJ2-1, with D perhaps assigned TRBD1 or TRBD2 (6 bases each). Specimen: memory CD4+ T cells sorted from blood. Subset in this sample: CD45RA-negative fraction. The CDR3 here is CATSREASGAGEQFF. As DNA, the CDR3 is TGTGCCACCAGCAGAGAGGCCTCGGGGGCCGGTGAGCAGTTCTTC.